These T cell receptor beta chains were read from a single sample in a study of OX40 agonist ivuxolimab in advanced cancers. Assay used: immunoSEQ multiplex PCR; TCRdb lists only in-frame clones, some missing. The sample has about 76,000 clones, nearly 85% seen once; the top ten hold roughly 7.1%. Sequenced material: CD4+ or CD8+ T cells sorted from blood, taken in a trial of the OX40 agonist ivuxolimab. The receptors originated from an adult with an advanced solid tumor such as melanoma, head and neck, liver or kidney cancer. Both conserved end residues are part of each CDR3. Fields, in order: J gene, clone size, V gene, D gene, CDR3 protein, CDR3 DNA. The D gene is left open where the match is weak. Rows may omit the clone size; those that give it use once, few, many or a size class.

TRBJ2-3	NA	TRBV28	NA	CASSLHRRGEETQYF	TGTGCCAGCAGTTTACATCGTAGAGGGGAGGAAACGCAGTATTTT
TRBJ2-1	once	TRBV11-3	TRBD2	CASRLTTSASSYNEQFF	TGTGCCAGCAGGCTTACGACTAGCGCGAGCTCCTACAATGAGCAGTTCTTC
TRBJ1-5	NA	TRBV7-2	NA	CAGSMYSNQPQHF	TGTGCCGGCAGCATGTATAGCAATCAGCCCCAGCATTTT
TRBJ2-7	NA	TRBV7-8	NA	CASSLGGDLYEQYF	TGTGCCAGCAGCTTAGGAGGTGATCTTTACGAGCAGTACTTC
TRBJ2-7	few	TRBV9	NA	CASSAGGEVQYF	TGTGCCAGCAGCGCAGGGGGGGAGGTGCAGTACTTC
TRBJ1-1	NA	TRBV6-1	NA	CASSTQVRGTEAFF	TGTGCCAGCAGTACACAGGTCCGAGGGACTGAAGCTTTCTTT
TRBJ2-1	NA	TRBV7-6	NA	CASSRLLGGSSYNEQFF	TGTGCCAGCAGCCGCCTCTTGGGGGGCAGCTCCTACAATGAGCAGTTCTTC
TRBJ1-5	NA	TRBV4-3	NA	CASSQGGAGDQPQHF	TGCGCCAGCAGCCAAGGGGGGGCAGGGGATCAGCCCCAGCATTTT
TRBJ1-5	NA	TRBV2	NA	CASSERQTNQPQHF	TGTGCCAGCAGTGAAAGGCAGACCAATCAGCCCCAGCATTTT
TRBJ1-4	NA	TRBV30	TRBD1	CAWSRTGANEKLFF	TGTGCCTGGAGCCGGACAGGGGCTAATGAAAAACTGTTTTTT
TRBJ1-4	NA	TRBV19	NA	CASSITGGPNEKLFF	TGTGCCAGTAGTATAACCGGGGGGCCTAATGAAAAACTGTTTTTT
TRBJ1-1	NA	TRBV4-1	NA	CASSHLTGTAVGTEAFF	TGCGCCAGCAGCCACCTAACCGGGACCGCTGTCGGGACTGAAGCTTTCTTT
TRBJ2-4	NA	TRBV7-9	TRBD1	CASSLVGRQGADIQYF	TGTGCCAGCAGCCTGGTGGGGAGACAGGGGGCAGACATTCAGTACTTC
TRBJ1-4	NA	TRBV6-5	TRBD1	CASSPGQGNEKLFF	TGTGCCAGCAGCCCGGGACAGGGAAATGAAAAACTGTTTTTT
TRBJ2-2	once	TRBV2	NA	CASSNRDTGELFF	TGTGCCAGCAGCAACAGGGACACCGGGGAGCTGTTTTTT
TRBJ2-2	few	TRBV2	TRBD2	CASRPGLNTGELFF	TGTGCCAGCAGACCGGGACTAAATACCGGGGAGCTGTTTTTT
TRBJ2-2	NA	TRBV7-3	NA	CASSPPGGQAGELFF	TGTGCCAGCAGTCCCCCCGGGGGGCAGGCCGGGGAGCTGTTTTTT
TRBJ2-1	NA	TRBV2	NA	CASGLFVDHGEQFF	TGTGCCAGCGGGCTCTTCGTAGACCACGGTGAGCAGTTCTTC
TRBJ2-3	NA	TRBV27	NA	CASSAHRGGPPDTQYF	TGTGCCAGCAGTGCCCACAGGGGGGGTCCCCCAGATACGCAGTATTTT
TRBJ1-1	NA	TRBV29-1	NA	CSVEVSRGTEAFF	TGCAGCGTTGAAGTTTCCAGGGGCACTGAAGCTTTCTTT
TRBJ2-7	NA	TRBV4-2	NA	CASSQERDGEREQYF	TGTGCCAGCAGCCAAGAGAGGGACGGAGAACGCGAGCAGTACTTC
TRBJ2-1	once	TRBV5-5	NA	CASSFLGGSSYNEQFF	TGTGCCAGCAGTTTCCTCGGGGGAAGCTCCTACAATGAGCAGTTCTTC
TRBJ2-5	NA	TRBV4-2	NA	CASSQDQEQETQYF	TGTGCCAGCAGCCAAGATCAGGAGCAAGAGACCCAGTACTTC
TRBJ2-7	NA	TRBV5-6	NA	CASSLYWQSSYEQYF	TGTGCCAGCAGCTTGTACTGGCAAAGCTCCTACGAGCAGTACTTC
TRBJ2-4	NA	TRBV28	NA	CASSWIPGVGGIQYF	TGTGCCAGCAGTTGGATTCCGGGGGTTGGGGGCATTCAGTACTTC
TRBJ1-1	NA	TRBV6-5	NA	CASSNRGVRATEAFF	TGTGCCAGCAGTAACCGAGGGGTAAGGGCCACTGAAGCTTTCTTT
TRBJ1-2	NA	TRBV10-3	TRBD1	CAISEGGQAGDYGYTF	TGTGCCATCAGTGAAGGGGGACAGGCGGGAGACTATGGCTACACCTTC
TRBJ2-7	once	TRBV10-1	TRBD1	CASTDRGSAYEQYF	TGCGCCAGCACCGACAGGGGGTCAGCCTACGAGCAGTACTTC
TRBJ2-3	NA	TRBV11-3	NA	CASSLRGGFTDTQYF	TGTGCCAGCAGCTTACGCGGCGGGTTCACAGATACGCAGTATTTT
TRBJ2-7	NA	TRBV30	NA	CAWSRGGGSAEQYF	TGTGCCTGGAGCCGAGGGGGGGGATCGGCAGAGCAGTACTTC
TRBJ2-3	NA	TRBV18	TRBD1	CASSPNRDSYTDTQYF	TGTGCCAGCTCACCCAACCGGGACAGTTACACAGATACGCAGTATTTT
TRBJ2-6	NA	TRBV7-3	NA	CASSLADPGANVLTF	TGTGCCAGCAGCTTAGCGGATCCTGGGGCCAACGTCCTGACTTTC
TRBJ1-1	NA	TRBV7-9	NA	CASSLAGGGDTEAFF	TGTGCCAGCAGCTTAGCGGGGGGTGGGGACACTGAAGCTTTCTTT
TRBJ1-5	NA	TRBV5-1	NA	CASSLDPAQPQHF	TGCGCCAGCAGCTTAGATCCCGCCCAGCCCCAGCATTTT
TRBJ2-7	NA	TRBV11-3	NA	CASSSRWGLADSYEQYF	TGTGCCAGCAGCTCCCGATGGGGGCTAGCGGATTCCTACGAGCAGTACTTC
TRBJ2-6	NA	TRBV6-1	NA	CASSLSGANVLTF	TGTGCCAGCTCCCTTTCCGGGGCCAACGTCCTGACTTTC
TRBJ1-1	NA	TRBV11-3	NA	CASSSQSYTEAFF	TGTGCCAGCAGCTCCCAATCCTACACTGAAGCTTTCTTT
TRBJ1-2	NA	TRBV7-6	TRBD1	CASSLARTGFGYTF	TGTGCCAGCAGCTTAGCCCGGACAGGGTTCGGCTACACCTTC
TRBJ2-3	once	TRBV7-9	TRBD2	CASSLVLGVAGRTDTQYF	TGTGCCAGCAGCTTAGTCCTGGGGGTAGCGGGCCGCACAGATACGCAGTATTTT
TRBJ1-1	NA	TRBV7-2	NA	CASSLLENTEAFF	TGTGCCAGCAGCTTATTAGAGAACACTGAAGCTTTCTTT
TRBJ2-5	NA	TRBV5-1	NA	CASSLAPARQETQYF	TGCGCCAGCAGCTTGGCACCAGCCCGGCAAGAGACCCAGTACTTC
TRBJ1-1	NA	TRBV30	TRBD1	CAWSVRAGQGNTEAFF	TGTGCCTGGAGTGTCAGGGCAGGACAGGGGAACACTGAAGCTTTCTTT
TRBJ2-5	NA	TRBV29-1	TRBD2	CSGFSSGGQETQYF	TGCAGCGGGTTTTCTAGCGGGGGTCAGGAGACCCAGTACTTC
TRBJ1-1	NA	TRBV27	NA	CASSFHREGAEAFF	TGTGCCAGCAGTTTCCACAGGGAAGGGGCTGAAGCTTTCTTT
TRBJ2-3	NA	TRBV11-2	NA	CASSLARDDTQYF	TGTGCCAGCAGCTTAGCGAGGGATGATACGCAGTATTTT
TRBJ2-7	NA	TRBV11-3	NA	CASSSYDRPYEQYF	TGTGCCAGCAGCTCTTACGACAGACCCTACGAGCAGTACTTC
TRBJ1-5	once	TRBV6-5	NA	CASTSTGRVLGHF	TGTGCCAGCACCTCTACAGGTAGAGTGTTGGGGCATTTT
TRBJ2-2	NA	TRBV7-3	NA	CASSFLHTGELFF	TGTGCCAGCAGCTTCCTCCACACCGGGGAGCTGTTTTTT
TRBJ2-7	NA	TRBV6-5	TRBD2	CASRETSGSNEQYF	TGTGCCAGCCGAGAGACTAGCGGGAGCAACGAGCAGTACTTC
TRBJ2-1	NA	TRBV2	NA	CASRYPVDNEQFF	TGTGCCAGCCGATACCCTGTGGACAATGAGCAGTTCTTC
TRBJ2-7	NA	TRBV7-8	NA	CASSLGAYEQYF	TGTGCCAGCAGCTTGGGGGCCTACGAGCAGTACTTC
TRBJ1-4	NA	TRBV28	NA	CASSGATNEKLFF	TGTGCCAGCAGTGGAGCAACTAATGAAAAACTGTTTTTT
TRBJ2-7	NA	TRBV20-1	NA	CSARDRQEQYF	TGCAGTGCTAGAGATCGGCAGGAGCAGTACTTC